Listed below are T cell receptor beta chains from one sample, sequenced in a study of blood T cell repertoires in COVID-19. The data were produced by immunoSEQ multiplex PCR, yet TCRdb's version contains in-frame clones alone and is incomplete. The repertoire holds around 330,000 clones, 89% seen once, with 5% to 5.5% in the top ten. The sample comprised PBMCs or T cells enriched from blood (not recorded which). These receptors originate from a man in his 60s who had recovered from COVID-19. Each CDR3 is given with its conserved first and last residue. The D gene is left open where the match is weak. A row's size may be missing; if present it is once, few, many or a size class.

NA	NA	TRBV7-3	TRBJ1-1	TGTGCCAGCAGCTTACCCGGGGAGACTGAAGCTTTCTTT	CASSLPGETEAFF
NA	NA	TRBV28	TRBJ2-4	TGTGCCAGCCAACTCTTGGCCAAAAACATTCAGTACTTC	CASQLLAKNIQYF
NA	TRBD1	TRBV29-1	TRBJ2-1	TGCAGCGCCGATGCATTGGGACAGGGAGGCGGGCAGTTCTTC	CSADALGQGGGQFF
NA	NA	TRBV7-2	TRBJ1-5	TGTGCCAGCAGCCAGAACAATCAGCCCCAGCATTTT	CASSQNNQPQHF
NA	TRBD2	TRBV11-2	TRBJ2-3	TGTGCCAGCAGCTACGGGACTATTACGCAGTATTTT	CASSYGTITQYF
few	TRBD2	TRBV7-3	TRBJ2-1	TGTGCCAGCAGTCCGGGAGGGAGGGGTGAGCAGTTCTTC	CASSPGGRGEQFF
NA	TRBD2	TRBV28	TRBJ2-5	TGTGCCAGCAGTTTCCATGCTAGCGGGAGGCGGGAGACCCAGTACTTC	CASSFHASGRRETQYF
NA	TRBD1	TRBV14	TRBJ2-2	TGTGCCAGCAGCCAAGATCCCGGACAGGGGGCGCGGGCCGGGGAGCTGTTTTTT	CASSQDPGQGARAGELFF
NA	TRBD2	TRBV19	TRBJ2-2	TGTGCCAGTAGTAGCGGGACTAGCGGGAGGGCCGCCACCGGGGAGCTGTTTTTT	CASSSGTSGRAATGELFF
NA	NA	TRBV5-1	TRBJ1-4	TGCGCCAGCAGCTTGGCCCAGGGTGATGAAAAACTGTTTTTT	CASSLAQGDEKLFF
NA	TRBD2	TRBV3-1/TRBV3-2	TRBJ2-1	TGTGCCAGCAGACGGGGGACTAGCGGGAGGGGTAATGAGCAGTTCTTC	CASRRGTSGRGNEQFF
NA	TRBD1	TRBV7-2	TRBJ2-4	TGTGCCAGCAGCCCTACAGGGGCCCCGGGCAAAAACATTCAGTACTTC	CASSPTGAPGKNIQYF
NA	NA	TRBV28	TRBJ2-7	TGTGCCAGCACCCGGGGTTACGAGCAGTACTTC	CASTRGYEQYF
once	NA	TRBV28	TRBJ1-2	TGTGCCAGCAGTCCCGAGGGACATAACTATGGCTACACCTTC	CASSPEGHNYGYTF
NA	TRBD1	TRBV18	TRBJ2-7	TGTGCCAGCTCACCACCTGGGACAGGAGCCTACGAGCAGTACTTC	CASSPPGTGAYEQYF
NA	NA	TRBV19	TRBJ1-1	TGTGCCACCTTAGGAGGGGACGCGAACACTGAAGCTTTCTTT	CATLGGDANTEAFF
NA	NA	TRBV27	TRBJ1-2	TGTGCCAGCAGTTTATCTGGACAGCACTATGGCTACACCTTC	CASSLSGQHYGYTF
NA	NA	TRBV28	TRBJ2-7	TGTGCCACCCAACCCGGACCCCTAAGGGGGCAGTACTTC	CATQPGPLRGQYF
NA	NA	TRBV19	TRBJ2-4	TGTGCCAGTAGTATAGGGGGGGGGCCAAACATTCAGTACTTC	CASSIGGGPNIQYF